Detailed here is one TCR beta chain. Its antigen is unknown. The data originate from a study of cytomegalovirus exposure and HLA in healthy donors. General study results and limits: DRB1 showed the most TCR associations and HLA-C the fewest in a later analysis, as rates varied by HLA locus.

The study ran its PCR with 60 Vbeta and 13 Jbeta primers. Assay used: immunoSEQ multiplex PCR; TCRdb lists only in-frame clones, some missing. The sample lists approximately 160,000 clones; 68% were seen once. The CDR3 runs to 13 residues. V was pared by 3 bases and J by 6 bases, with 9 bases between. Germline CDR1 reads KGHSH; CDR2 reads LQKENI. The sequenced sample was PBMCs. The TCR comes from a woman aged 40 to 55 in good health and CMV-seropositive. The chain combines TRBV18 with TRBJ1-3, with D unresolved. The CDR3 region is CASSPGVENTIYF. The CDR3 region has the DNA TGTGCCAGCTCACCGGGAGTAGAAAACACCATATATTTT. Full variable domain (outside the CDR3, taken from reference TRBV18 and TRBJ1-3): NAGVMQNPRHLVRRRGQEARLRCSPMKGHSHVYWYRQLPEEGLKFMVYLQKENIIDESGMPKERFSAEFPKEGPSILRIQQVVRGDSAAYFCASSPGVENTIYFGEGSWLTVV.